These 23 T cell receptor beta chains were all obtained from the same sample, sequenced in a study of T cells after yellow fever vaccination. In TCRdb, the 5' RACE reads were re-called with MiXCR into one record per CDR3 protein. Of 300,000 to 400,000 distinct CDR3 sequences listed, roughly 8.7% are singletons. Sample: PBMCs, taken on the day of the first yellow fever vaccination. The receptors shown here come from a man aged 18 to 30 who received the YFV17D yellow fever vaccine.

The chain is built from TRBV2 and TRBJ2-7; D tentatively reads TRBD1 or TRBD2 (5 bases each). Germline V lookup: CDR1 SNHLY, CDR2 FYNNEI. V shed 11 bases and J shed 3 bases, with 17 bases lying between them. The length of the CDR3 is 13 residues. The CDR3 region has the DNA TGTGCCTCCTCCCGGGACGGATTCTACGAGCAGTACTTC. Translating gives CASSRDGFYEQYF.

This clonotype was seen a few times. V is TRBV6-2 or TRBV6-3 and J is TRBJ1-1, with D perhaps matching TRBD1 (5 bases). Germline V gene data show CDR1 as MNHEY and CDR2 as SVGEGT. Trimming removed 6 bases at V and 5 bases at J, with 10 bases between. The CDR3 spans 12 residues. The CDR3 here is CASSDAGTEAFF. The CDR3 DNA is TGTGCCAGCAGCGACGCAGGGACTGAAGCTTTCTTT.

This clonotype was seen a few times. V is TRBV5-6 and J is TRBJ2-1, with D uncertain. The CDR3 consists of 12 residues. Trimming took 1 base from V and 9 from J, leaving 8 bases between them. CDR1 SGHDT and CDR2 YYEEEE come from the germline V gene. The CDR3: CASSLSRIEQFF. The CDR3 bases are TGTGCCAGCAGCTTGTCTAGGATTGAGCAGTTCTTC.

The chain's CDR3 is CAIRSGNTEAFF. CDR3 DNA: TGTGCCATCAGGAGTGGGAACACTGAAGCTTTCTTT. The rearrangement links TRBV10-3 to TRBJ1-1; unclear D gene. CDR3 length: 12 residues. Germline V gene data show CDR1 as ENHRY and CDR2 as SYGVKD. V lost 6 bases, J lost 1 base, and 6 bases lay in between.

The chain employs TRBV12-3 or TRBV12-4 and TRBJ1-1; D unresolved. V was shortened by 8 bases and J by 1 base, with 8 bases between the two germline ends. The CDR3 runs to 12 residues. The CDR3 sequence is CASRWWNTEAFF. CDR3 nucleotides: TGTGCCAGCCGATGGTGGAACACTGAAGCTTTCTTT.

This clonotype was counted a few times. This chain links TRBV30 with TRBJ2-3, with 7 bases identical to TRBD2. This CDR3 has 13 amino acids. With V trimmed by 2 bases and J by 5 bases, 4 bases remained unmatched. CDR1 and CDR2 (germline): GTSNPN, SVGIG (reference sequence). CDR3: CAWSSGVVDTQYF. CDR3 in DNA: TGTGCCTGGAGTAGCGGGGTCGTAGATACGCAGTATTTT. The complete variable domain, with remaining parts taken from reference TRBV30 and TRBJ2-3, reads SQTIHQWPATLVQPVGSPLSLECTVEGTSNPNLYWYRQAAGRGLQLLFYSVGIGQISSEVPQNLSASRPQDRQFILSSKKLLLSDSGFYLCAWSSGVVDTQYFGPGTRLTVL.

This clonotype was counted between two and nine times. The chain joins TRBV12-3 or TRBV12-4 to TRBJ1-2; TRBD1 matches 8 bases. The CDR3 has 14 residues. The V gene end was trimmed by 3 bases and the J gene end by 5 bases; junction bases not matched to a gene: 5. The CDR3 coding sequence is TGTGCCAGCAGTTTCAGGGGGCGCGGGTATGGCTACACCTTC. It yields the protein CASSFRGRGYGYTF.

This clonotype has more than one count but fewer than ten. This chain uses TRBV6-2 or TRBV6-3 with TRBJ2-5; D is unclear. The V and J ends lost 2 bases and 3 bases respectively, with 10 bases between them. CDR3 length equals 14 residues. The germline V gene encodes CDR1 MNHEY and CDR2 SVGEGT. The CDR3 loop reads CASSYVWAEETQYF. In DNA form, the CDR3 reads TGTGCCAGCAGTTACGTTTGGGCAGAAGAGACCCAGTACTTC.

The CDR3 here is CASSLSGTGVTGELFF. The CDR3 DNA sequence: TGTGCCAGCAGCTTATCCGGGACAGGGGTCACCGGGGAGCTGTTTTTT. The chain uses TRBV7-2 and TRBJ2-2; TRBD1 matches 10 bases. The CDR3 sequence is 16 residues long. With V trimmed by 2 bases and J by 4 bases, 4 bases remained unmatched. Germline-derived CDR1 and CDR2 are SGHTA and FQGNSA.

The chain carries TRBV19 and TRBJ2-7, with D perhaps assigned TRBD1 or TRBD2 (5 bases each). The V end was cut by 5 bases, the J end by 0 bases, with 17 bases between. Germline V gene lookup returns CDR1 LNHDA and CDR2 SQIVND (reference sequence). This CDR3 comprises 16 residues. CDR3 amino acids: CASSLKARGSSYEQYF. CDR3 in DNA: TGTGCCAGTAGTCTTAAGGCGAGGGGCAGCTCCTACGAGCAGTACTTC.

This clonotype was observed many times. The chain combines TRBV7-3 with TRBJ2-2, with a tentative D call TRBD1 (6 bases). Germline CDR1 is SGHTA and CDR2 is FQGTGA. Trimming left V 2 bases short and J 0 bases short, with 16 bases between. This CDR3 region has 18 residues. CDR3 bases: TGTGCCAGCAGCTTACTGGCCCTCGGGACATCGAACACCGGGGAGCTGTTTTTT. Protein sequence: CASSLLALGTSNTGELFF.

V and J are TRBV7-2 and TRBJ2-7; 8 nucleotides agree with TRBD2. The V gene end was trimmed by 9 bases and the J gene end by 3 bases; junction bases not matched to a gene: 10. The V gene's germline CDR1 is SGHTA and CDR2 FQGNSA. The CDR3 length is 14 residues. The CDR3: CASLVGGGNYEQYF. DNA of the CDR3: TGTGCCAGTCTGGTGGGCGGGGGGAACTACGAGCAGTACTTC.

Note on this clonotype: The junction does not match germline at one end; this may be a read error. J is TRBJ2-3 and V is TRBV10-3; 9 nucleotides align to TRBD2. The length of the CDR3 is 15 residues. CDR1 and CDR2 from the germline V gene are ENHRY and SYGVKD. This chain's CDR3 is CAISVQGTSTGTQYF. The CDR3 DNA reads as TGTGCCATCAGTGTACAGGGGACTAGCACAGGTACGCAGTATTTT.

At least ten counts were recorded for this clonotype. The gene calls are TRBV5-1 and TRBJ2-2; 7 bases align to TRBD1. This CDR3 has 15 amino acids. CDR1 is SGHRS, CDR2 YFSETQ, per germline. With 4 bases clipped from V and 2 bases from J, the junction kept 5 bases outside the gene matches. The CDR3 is CASSPGQINTGELFF. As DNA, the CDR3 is TGCGCCAGCAGCCCGGGACAGATAAACACCGGGGAGCTGTTTTTT.

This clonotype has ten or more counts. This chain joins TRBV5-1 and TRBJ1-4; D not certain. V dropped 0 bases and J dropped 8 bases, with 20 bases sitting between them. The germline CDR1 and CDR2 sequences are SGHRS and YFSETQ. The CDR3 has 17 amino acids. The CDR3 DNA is TGCGCCAGCAGCTTGGACGTGGCCGGAGGGATGATCGAAAAACTGTTTTTT. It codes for CASSLDVAGGMIEKLFF.

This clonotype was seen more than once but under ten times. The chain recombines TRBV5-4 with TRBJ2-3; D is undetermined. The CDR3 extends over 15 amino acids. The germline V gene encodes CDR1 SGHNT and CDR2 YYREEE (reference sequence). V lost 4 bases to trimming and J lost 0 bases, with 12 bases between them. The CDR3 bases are TGTGCCAGCAGCGGGTGGCAGCAAAGCACAGATACGCAGTATTTT. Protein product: CASSGWQQSTDTQYF. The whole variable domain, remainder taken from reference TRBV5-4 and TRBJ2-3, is ETGVTQSPTHLIKTRGQQVTLRCSSQSGHNTVSWYQQALGQGPQFIFQYYREEENGRGNFPPRFSGLQFPNYSSELNVNALELDDSALYLCASSGWQQSTDTQYFGPGTRLTVL.

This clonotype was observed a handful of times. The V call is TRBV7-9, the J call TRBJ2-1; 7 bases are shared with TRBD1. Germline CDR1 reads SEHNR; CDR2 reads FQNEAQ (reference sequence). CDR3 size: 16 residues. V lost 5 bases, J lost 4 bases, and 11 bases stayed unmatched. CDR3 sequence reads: CASSRGQGVRYNEQFF. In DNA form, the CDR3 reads TGTGCCAGCAGCCGAGGTCAGGGGGTGAGGTACAATGAGCAGTTCTTC.

The CDR3 DNA is TGTGCCAGCAGCCAGGTGACAGGGTCGGACACTGAAGCTTTCTTT. Translation gives CASSQVTGSDTEAFF. The J gene is TRBJ1-1, the V gene TRBV5-5, with 7 nucleotides matching TRBD1. The germline gives CDR1 SGHKS, CDR2 YYEKEE (reference sequence). The CDR3 loop spans 15 amino acids. Unmatched junction bases numbered 9, after V lost 4 bases and J lost 3 bases. The full variable domain, its missing parts supplied by reference TRBV5-5 and TRBJ1-1, is DAGVTQSPTHLIKTRGQQVTLRCSPISGHKSVSWYQQVLGQGPQFIFQYYEKEERGRGNFPDRFSARQFPNYSSELNVNALLLGDSALYLCASSQVTGSDTEAFFGQGTRLTVV.

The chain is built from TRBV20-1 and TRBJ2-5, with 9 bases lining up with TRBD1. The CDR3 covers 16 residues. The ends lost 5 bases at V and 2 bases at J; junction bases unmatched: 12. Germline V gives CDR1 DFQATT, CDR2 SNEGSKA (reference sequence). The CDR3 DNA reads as TGCAGTGCTCAAGAGGTTTATGGGACAGGGCAAGAGACCCAGTACTTC. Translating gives CSAQEVYGTGQETQYF.

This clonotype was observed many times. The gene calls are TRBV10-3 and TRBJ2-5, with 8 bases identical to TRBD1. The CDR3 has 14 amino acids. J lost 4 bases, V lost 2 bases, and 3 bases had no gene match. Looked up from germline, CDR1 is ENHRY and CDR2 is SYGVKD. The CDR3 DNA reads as TGTGCCATCAGTGAGGACAGGGGTATAGAGACCCAGTACTTC. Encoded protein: CAISEDRGIETQYF.

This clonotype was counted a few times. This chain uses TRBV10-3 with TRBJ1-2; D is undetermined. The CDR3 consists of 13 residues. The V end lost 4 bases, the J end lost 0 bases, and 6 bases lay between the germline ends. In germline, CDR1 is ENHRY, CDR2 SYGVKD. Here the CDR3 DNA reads TGTGCCATCAGTGGTAGGACTAACTATGGCTACACCTTC. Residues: CAISGRTNYGYTF.

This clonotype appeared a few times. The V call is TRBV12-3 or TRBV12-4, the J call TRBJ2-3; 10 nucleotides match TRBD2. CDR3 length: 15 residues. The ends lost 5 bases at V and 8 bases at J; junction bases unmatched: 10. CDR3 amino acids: CASSVQAGGPRTQYF. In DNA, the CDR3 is TGTGCCAGCAGTGTTCAAGCGGGGGGGCCGCGTACGCAGTATTTT.

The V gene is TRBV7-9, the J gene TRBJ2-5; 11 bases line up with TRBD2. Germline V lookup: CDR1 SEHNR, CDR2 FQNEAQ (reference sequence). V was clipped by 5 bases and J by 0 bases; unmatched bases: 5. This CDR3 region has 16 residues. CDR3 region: CASSALLAGDQETQYF. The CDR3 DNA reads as TGTGCCAGCAGCGCGTTACTAGCGGGAGACCAAGAGACCCAGTACTTC.